One sample yielded the 30 T cell receptor beta chains listed below, sequenced in a study of T cells in Graves' hyperthyroidism and ophthalmopathy. Amplification targeted TCR beta CDR3 regions from RNA transcripts. First-round RT-PCR targeting the TCR CDR3 was performed with the HTBI primer set. MiXCR was run by TCRdb on the multiplex PCR reads, yielding one entry per CDR3 protein. The sample gives about 710,000 distinct CDR3 sequences, roughly 15% of which show up once; under 10% is in the top ten. The sample comprised blood. The receptors come from a man in his late teens or twenties with Graves' hyperthyroidism.

This clonotype occurred a few times. This rearrangement joins TRBV6-2 or TRBV6-3 to TRBJ1-6; 7 bases are shared with TRBD1. The CDR3 is 17 amino acids. The V segment lost 2 bases and the J segment 11 bases; nucleotides outside the gene matches: 15. CDR1 and CDR2 (germline): MNHEY, SVGEGT. The CDR3 coding sequence is TGTGCCAGCAGTTACGTCAGGGGGGCGAAAGGACACACACCCCTCCACTTT. Translating it yields CASSYVRGAKGHTPLHF.

The chain is built from TRBV7-8 and TRBJ2-5; tentative D call: TRBD2 (5 bases). Germline CDR1 and CDR2: SGHVS and FQNEAQ. The CDR3 runs 15 residues. V was trimmed by 5 bases and J by 5 bases, leaving 18 bases between them. This CDR3 is CASSPRRTGLETQYF. The CDR3, as DNA: TGTGCCAGCAGCCCCCGGAGGACCGGGTTGGAGACCCAGTACTTC.

The chain couples TRBV18 to TRBJ1-2; unclear D gene. Trimming stripped 3 bases from V and 0 bases from J, with 20 bases between. The CDR3 consists of 18 residues. Germline V gene data show CDR1 as KGHSH and CDR2 as LQKENI. The CDR3 DNA sequence: TGTGCCAGCTCACCGACCACGTATCCGATCGGACCTAACTATGGCTACACCTTC. It encodes CASSPTTYPIGPNYGYTF. The whole variable domain, remainder taken from reference TRBV18 and TRBJ1-2, is NAGVMQNPRHLVRRRGQEARLRCSPMKGHSHVYWYRQLPEEGLKFMVYLQKENIIDESGMPKERFSAEFPKEGPSILRIQQVVRGDSAAYFCASSPTTYPIGPNYGYTFGSGTRLTVV.

This clonotype was counted ten times or more. The rearrangement links TRBV18 to TRBJ1-4; 9 nucleotides match TRBD1. The trim removed 2 bases at V and 7 bases at J, leaving 8 bases unmatched. The CDR3 runs to 16 residues. CDR1 KGHSH and CDR2 LQKENI come from the germline V gene. CDR3 DNA: TGTGCCAGCTCACCAAGATCGGGACAGGGAGTTGAAAAACTGTTTTTT. It is translated as CASSPRSGQGVEKLFF.

This clonotype was detected many times. CDR3 residues: CASSLYENQPQHF. Here the CDR3 DNA reads TGTGCCAGCAGCTTATACGAGAATCAGCCCCAGCATTTT. The J gene is TRBJ1-5, the V gene TRBV11-2; D not resolved. Germline V gene data show CDR1 as SGHAT and CDR2 as FQNNGV. CDR3 length: 13 amino acids. V lost 2 bases and J 4 bases, leaving 6 bases between the germline ends.

This clonotype has at least ten counts. The chain recombines TRBV6-1 with TRBJ2-3, with 10 bases that match TRBD2. This CDR3 comprises 16 residues. V was pared by 5 bases and J by 4 bases, with 9 bases of the junction left unmatched. Per germline, CDR1 MNHNS and CDR2 SASEGT. The CDR3 sequence: CASSLPAGGAPDTQYF. The CDR3 DNA reads as TGTGCCAGCAGTCTACCAGCGGGAGGGGCGCCAGATACGCAGTATTTT.

This clonotype has ten or more counts. The chain recombines TRBV12-3 or TRBV12-4 with TRBJ1-1; possible D gene TRBD1, 6 bases. The CDR3 covers 13 residues. The ends were cut back, 6 bases at V and 4 bases at J, with 12 bases in the middle. CDR3 DNA: TGTGCCAGCAGAACAGGGAGTGTCACTGAAGCTTTCTTT. It is translated as CASRTGSVTEAFF.

This clonotype has ten or more counts. The chain joins TRBV3-2 to TRBJ2-3; TRBD1, the table's D call, was not compared with the DNA. TRBV3-2 is a recognized pseudogene. The CDR3 is 17 amino acids. CDR3 residues: CASSQDMGGRGTDTQYF. The CDR3 nucleotides are TGTGCCAGCAGCCAAGATATGGGCGGGAGAGGGACAGATACGCAGTATTTT.

This clonotype was detected ten times or more. The V call is TRBV13, the J call TRBJ2-1; 10 bases match TRBD2. This CDR3 has 17 amino acids. V lost 6 bases and J lost 7; bases outside the gene matches: 15. CDR1 is PRHDT and CDR2 is FYEKMQ in the germline V gene (reference sequence). This CDR3 reads CASSYLPAGGPENEQFF. In DNA, the CDR3 is TGTGCCAGCAGTTACCTCCCAGCGGGAGGGCCAGAGAATGAGCAGTTCTTC.

V gene TRBV20-1 combines with J gene TRBJ2-1; a weak D match, TRBD2 (6 bases). The ends were cut back, 5 bases at V and 4 bases at J, with 15 bases in the middle. The germline CDR1 and CDR2 sequences are DFQATT and SNEGSKA (reference sequence). The CDR3 is 14 residues long. The CDR3 DNA reads TGCAGTGCTTTGGTGGCGGGACGGTACAATGAGCAGTTCTTC. It encodes CSALVAGRYNEQFF.

This clonotype came up many times. The chain recombines TRBV5-1 with TRBJ2-1; D unclear. This CDR3 comprises 14 residues. V lost 2 bases and J lost 4, with 10 bases in between. The V gene's germline CDR1 is SGHRS and CDR2 YFSETQ. The CDR3 spells CASSFGPDYNEQFF. In nucleotides, the CDR3 is TGCGCCAGCAGCTTTGGTCCGGATTACAATGAGCAGTTCTTC.

This clonotype was detected only a few times. The CDR3, as DNA: TGTGCCAGCAGTCAGGGCATAGGTGGGAACACTGAAGCTTTCTTT. Residues: CASSQGIGGNTEAFF. The chain is built from TRBV6-1 and TRBJ1-1, with a tentative D call TRBD1 (5 bases). The CDR3 covers 15 residues. V was trimmed by 5 bases and J by 1 base, leaving 14 bases between them. Germline V CDR1 and CDR2: MNHNS, SASEGT.

Many counts were recorded for this clonotype. The genes are TRBV11-2 and TRBJ2-7; the D gene is possibly TRBD2 (5 bases). The V end was cut by 1 base, the J end by 7 bases, with 11 bases between. The CDR3 spans 13 residues. In germline, CDR1 is SGHAT, CDR2 FQNNGV. CDR3 nucleotides: TGTGCCAGCAGCTTAGTCCCGAAGCGGGAGCAGTACTTC. Its translation is CASSLVPKREQYF.

This clonotype was recorded at least ten times. The genes are TRBV28 and TRBJ1-1; D ambiguous. V was pared by 4 bases and J by 7 bases, with 10 bases between. The CDR3 consists of 12 residues. The germline CDR1 and CDR2 sequences are MDHEN and SYDVKM. CDR3 residues: CASSSTRDEAFF. The CDR3 DNA follows: TGTGCCAGCAGTTCAACCCGGGATGAAGCTTTCTTT.

The rearrangement uses TRBV19 and TRBJ2-7; TRBD1 agrees at 8 bases. The CDR3 contains 12 residues. Losses at the gene ends were 10 bases for V and 6 bases for J; bases not matched to a gene: 8. Per germline, CDR1 LNHDA and CDR2 SQIVND (reference sequence). In DNA, the CDR3 is TGTGCCACCCGGGACAGGAGCCTCGAGCAGTACTTC. This encodes CATRDRSLEQYF.

The chain joins TRBV25-1 to TRBJ1-2, with TRBD1 matching 7 bases. With 1 base clipped from V and 8 bases from J, the junction kept 10 bases outside the gene matches. The V gene's germline CDR1 is MGHDK and CDR2 SYGVNS. The CDR3 has 15 residues. CDR3: CASSESVQGFYGYTF. The CDR3 nucleotides read TGTGCCAGCAGTGAATCAGTACAGGGGTTCTACGGCTACACCTTC.

This chain joins TRBV6-1 and TRBJ2-1; D is unclear. CDR3 length: 13 residues. V was shortened by 7 bases and J by 0 bases, with 7 bases between the two germline ends. CDR1 and CDR2 (germline): MNHNS, SASEGT. CDR3 residues: CASKPSSYNEQFF. The CDR3, as DNA: TGTGCCAGCAAACCTAGCTCCTACAATGAGCAGTTCTTC.

This chain joins TRBV20-1 and TRBJ2-7, with 10 bases identical to TRBD2. V dropped 1 base and J dropped 4; count of bases not matched to a gene: 19. CDR1 and CDR2 (germline): DFQATT, SNEGSKA (reference sequence). This CDR3 spans 19 amino acids. CDR3 in amino acids: CSARAQYELAGVDRYEQYF. The DNA for the CDR3 is TGCAGTGCTAGAGCTCAGTACGAGCTAGCGGGAGTAGATCGGTACGAGCAGTACTTC.

This clonotype has a count of ten or more. The chain joins TRBV6-9 to TRBJ1-3; 8 nucleotides align to TRBD1. The J segment lost 4 bases and the V segment lost 2 bases, leaving 1 base of the junction unmatched. CDR3 size: 14 residues. Germline CDR1 MNHGY, CDR2 SVAAGI. The CDR3 nucleotides are TGTGCCAGCAGTTATGGGACAGGAGGAAACACCATATATTTT. This sequence encodes CASSYGTGGNTIYF.

This clonotype has ten or more counts. A read error may account for a junction end that differs from germline. This sequence joins TRBV30 and TRBJ1-2; D unresolved. The CDR3 has 11 amino acids. Per germline, CDR1 GTSNPN and CDR2 SVGIG (reference sequence). The CDR3 DNA follows: TGTGGCTGGGCCAATAACTATGGCTACACCTTC. It specifies CGWANNYGYTF.

The V gene is TRBV20-1, the J gene TRBJ2-2; D is perhaps TRBD1 (5 bases). Germline V gene sequence: CDR1 DFQATT, CDR2 SNEGSKA (reference sequence). V lost 3 bases and J lost 0, with 8 bases in between. The CDR3 is 14 residues long. CDR3 in amino acids: CSASLGANTGELFF. As DNA, the CDR3 is TGCAGTGCTAGCTTAGGGGCGAACACCGGGGAGCTGTTTTTT.

This chain joins TRBV12-3 or TRBV12-4 and TRBJ2-1, with 9 bases identical to TRBD2. V gave up 6 bases and J gave up 7 bases; unmatched junction bases: 13. This CDR3 region has 16 residues. CDR3 DNA: TGTGCCAGCAGGCTTAGCGGGGGTGGCTCGGGGAATGAGCAGTTCTTC. As protein: CASRLSGGGSGNEQFF.

This clonotype appeared a few times. The rearrangement joins TRBV7-2 to TRBJ2-7, with 8 bases aligning to TRBD1. CDR1 and CDR2 (germline): SGHTA, FQGNSA. J was trimmed by 7 bases and V by 4 bases; bases with no gene match: 12. CDR3 size: 15 residues. For the CDR3, the DNA is TGTGCCAGCAGCTCCCCACAGGGGGTAGCCAAGGAGCAGTACTTC. As protein: CASSSPQGVAKEQYF. Supplemented by reference TRBV7-2 and TRBJ2-7, the full variable domain reads GAGVSQSPSNKVTEKGKDVELRCDPISGHTALYWYRQSLGQGLEFLIYFQGNSAPDKSGLPSDRFSAERTGGSVSTLTIQRTQQEDSAVYLCASSSPQGVAKEQYFGPGTRLTVT.

This clonotype was picked up many times. This chain joins TRBV6-2 or TRBV6-3 and TRBJ1-1, with 12 bases that match TRBD1. The length of the CDR3 is 16 residues. J was trimmed by 5 bases and V by 7 bases; bases with no gene match: 11. Germline lookup yields CDR1 MNHEY and CDR2 SVGEGT. The CDR3 reads CASILSRDRGRTEAFF. Written as DNA, the CDR3 is TGTGCCAGCATTTTAAGCCGGGACAGGGGGCGGACTGAAGCTTTCTTT.

The gene calls are TRBV6-1 and TRBJ1-6, with D unresolved. This CDR3 region has 16 residues. Germline V lookup: CDR1 MNHNS, CDR2 SASEGT. V lost 6 bases, J lost 6 bases, and 18 bases lay in between. The CDR3 is CASRTTAQEFNSPLHF. DNA for the CDR3: TGTGCCAGCAGAACTACCGCTCAGGAGTTTAATTCACCCCTCCACTTT.

This clonotype has ten or more counts. This chain joins TRBV28 and TRBJ2-1, with 15 bases lining up with TRBD2. This CDR3 comprises 14 residues. V was pared by 6 bases and J by 8 bases, with 2 bases of the junction left unmatched. Germline values: CDR1 MDHEN, CDR2 SYDVKM. The CDR3 loop reads CASSWTSGRDEQFF. For the CDR3, the DNA is TGTGCCAGCAGCTGGACTAGCGGGAGGGATGAGCAGTTCTTC.

In this sample, this clonotype turned up a few times. This chain links TRBV6-1 with TRBJ2-7; a weak D match, TRBD1 (6 bases). This CDR3 contains 14 residues. V dropped 6 bases and J dropped 3 bases, with 15 bases sitting between them. The germline V gene has CDR1 MNHNS and CDR2 SASEGT. This CDR3 is CASRVGQSIYEQYF. The CDR3 DNA sequence: TGTGCCAGCAGGGTCGGACAGTCGATCTACGAGCAGTACTTC.

This clonotype was found many times. The CDR3 protein is CASSGLEGTGELFF. CDR3 bases: TGTGCCAGCAGTGGACTAGAGGGGACCGGGGAGCTGTTTTTT. V is TRBV27 and J is TRBJ2-2; 7 nucleotides agree with TRBD2. The CDR3 spans 14 residues. V shed 5 bases, J shed 5 bases, and the junction held 5 bases outside the gene matches. The germline V gene encodes CDR1 MNHEY and CDR2 SMNVEV (reference sequence).

Many counts were recorded for this clonotype. The genes are TRBV7-9 and TRBJ2-1; 9 bases align to TRBD2. The CDR3 is 16 amino acids. V was clipped by 5 bases and J by 6 bases; unmatched bases: 11. CDR1 is SEHNR and CDR2 is FQNEAQ in the germline V gene (reference sequence). The CDR3 DNA reads TGTGCCAGCAGCCATTCCTTAGCGGGAGTGGCCAATGAGCAGTTCTTC. This sequence encodes CASSHSLAGVANEQFF. The variable domain in full, with the rest retrieved from reference TRBV7-9 and TRBJ2-1, is DTGVSQNPRHKITKRGQNVTFRCDPISEHNRLYWYRQTLGQGPEFLTYFQNEAQLEKSRLLSDRFSAERPKGSFSTLEIQRTEQGDSAMYLCASSHSLAGVANEQFFGPGTRLTVL.

This clonotype was observed many times. The J gene is TRBJ2-1, the V gene TRBV2; TRBD2 matches 13 bases. This CDR3 has 16 amino acids. In germline, CDR1 is SNHLY, CDR2 FYNNEI. Trimming cost V 5 bases and J 4 bases; bases outside gene matches: 5. Here the CDR3 DNA reads TGTGCCAGCAGTCCTGGACTAGCGGGAGAGTACAATGAGCAGTTCTTC. It encodes CASSPGLAGEYNEQFF.